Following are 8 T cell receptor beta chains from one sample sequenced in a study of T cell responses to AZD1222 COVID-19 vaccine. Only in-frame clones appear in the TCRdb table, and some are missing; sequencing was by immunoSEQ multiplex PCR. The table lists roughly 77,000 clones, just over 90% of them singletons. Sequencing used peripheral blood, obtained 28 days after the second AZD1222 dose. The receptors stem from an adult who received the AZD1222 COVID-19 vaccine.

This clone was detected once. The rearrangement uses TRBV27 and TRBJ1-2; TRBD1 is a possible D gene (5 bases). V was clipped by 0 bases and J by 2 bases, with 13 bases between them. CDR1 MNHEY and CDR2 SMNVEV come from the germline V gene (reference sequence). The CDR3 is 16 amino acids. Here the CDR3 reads CASSLSRDPGNYGYTF. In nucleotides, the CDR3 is TGTGCCAGCAGTTTATCTAGGGACCCTGGGAACTATGGCTACACCTTC.

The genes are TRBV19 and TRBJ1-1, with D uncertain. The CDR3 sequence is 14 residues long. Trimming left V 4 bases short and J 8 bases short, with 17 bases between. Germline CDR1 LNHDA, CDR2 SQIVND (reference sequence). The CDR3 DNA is TGTGCCAGTAGTACTGGGAGGACGGTTGAGGAAGCTTTCTTT. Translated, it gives CASSTGRTVEEAFF.

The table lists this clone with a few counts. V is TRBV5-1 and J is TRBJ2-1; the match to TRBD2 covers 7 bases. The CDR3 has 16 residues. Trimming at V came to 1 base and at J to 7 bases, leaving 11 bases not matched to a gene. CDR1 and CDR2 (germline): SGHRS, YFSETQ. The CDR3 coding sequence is TGCGCCAGCAGCTTGATCCCCCCGACTAGCAGAAATGAGCAGTTCTTC. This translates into CASSLIPPTSRNEQFF.

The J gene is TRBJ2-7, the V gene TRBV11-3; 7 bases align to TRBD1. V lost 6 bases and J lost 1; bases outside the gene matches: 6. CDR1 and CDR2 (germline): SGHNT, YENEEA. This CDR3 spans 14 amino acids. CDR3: CASRFRDSSYEQYF. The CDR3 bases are TGTGCCAGCAGATTCCGGGACAGTTCCTACGAGCAGTACTTC.

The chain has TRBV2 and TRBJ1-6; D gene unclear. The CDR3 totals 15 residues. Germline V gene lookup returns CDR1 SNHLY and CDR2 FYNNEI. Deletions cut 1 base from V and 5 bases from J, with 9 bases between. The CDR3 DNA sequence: TGTGCCAGCAGTGAAGAGACACAAGATAATTCACCCCTCCACTTT. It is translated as CASSEETQDNSPLHF.

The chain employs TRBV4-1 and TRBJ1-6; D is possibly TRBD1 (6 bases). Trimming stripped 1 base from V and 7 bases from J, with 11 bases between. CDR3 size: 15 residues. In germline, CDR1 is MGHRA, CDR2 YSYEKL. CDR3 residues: CASSQVTGLNSPLHF. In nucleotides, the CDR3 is TGCGCCAGCAGCCAAGTTACAGGGCTCAATTCACCCCTCCACTTT.

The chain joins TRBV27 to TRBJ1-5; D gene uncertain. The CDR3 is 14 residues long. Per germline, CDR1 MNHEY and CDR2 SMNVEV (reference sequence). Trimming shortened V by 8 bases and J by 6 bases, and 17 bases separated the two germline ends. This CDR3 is CASAQSNGVQPQHF. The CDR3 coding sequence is TGTGCCAGCGCTCAGAGCAACGGCGTTCAGCCCCAGCATTTT.

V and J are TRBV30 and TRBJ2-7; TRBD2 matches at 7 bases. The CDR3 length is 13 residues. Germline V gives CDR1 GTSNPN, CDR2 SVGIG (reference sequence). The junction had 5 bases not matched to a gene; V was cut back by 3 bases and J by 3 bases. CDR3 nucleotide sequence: TGTGCCTGGAGACAGGCGGGGGTCTACGAGCAGTACTTC. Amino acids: CAWRQAGVYEQYF.